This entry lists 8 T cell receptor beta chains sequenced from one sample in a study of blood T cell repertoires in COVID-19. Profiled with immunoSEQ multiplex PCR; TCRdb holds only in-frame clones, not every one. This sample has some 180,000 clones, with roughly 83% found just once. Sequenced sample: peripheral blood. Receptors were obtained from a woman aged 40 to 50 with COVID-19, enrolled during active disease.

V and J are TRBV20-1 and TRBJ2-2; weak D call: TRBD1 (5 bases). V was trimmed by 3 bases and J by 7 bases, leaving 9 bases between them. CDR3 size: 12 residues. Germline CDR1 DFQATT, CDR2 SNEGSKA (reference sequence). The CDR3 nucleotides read TGCAGTGCTAGTCAGACAGTCGGGGAGCTGTTTTTT. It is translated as CSASQTVGELFF.

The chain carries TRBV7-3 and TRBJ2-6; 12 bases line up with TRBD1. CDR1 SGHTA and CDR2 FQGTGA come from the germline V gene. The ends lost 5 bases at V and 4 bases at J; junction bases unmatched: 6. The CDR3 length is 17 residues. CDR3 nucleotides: TGTGCCAGCAGCCCGCGGGACAGGGGGCTAGGGGCCAACGTCCTGACTTTC. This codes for CASSPRDRGLGANVLTF.

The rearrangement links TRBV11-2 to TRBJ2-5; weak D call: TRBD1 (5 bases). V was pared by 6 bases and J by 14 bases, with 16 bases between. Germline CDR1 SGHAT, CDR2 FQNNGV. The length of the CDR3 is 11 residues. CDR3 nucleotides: TGTGCCAGCAGGATGGACGACAGAACTTACTTC. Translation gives CASRMDDRTYF.

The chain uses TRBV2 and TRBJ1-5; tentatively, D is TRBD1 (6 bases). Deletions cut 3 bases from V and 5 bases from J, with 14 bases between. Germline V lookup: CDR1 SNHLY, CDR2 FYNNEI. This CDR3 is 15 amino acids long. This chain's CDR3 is CASSEQGRGDQPQHF. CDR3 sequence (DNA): TGTGCCAGCAGTGAGCAGGGGAGAGGGGATCAGCCCCAGCATTTT.

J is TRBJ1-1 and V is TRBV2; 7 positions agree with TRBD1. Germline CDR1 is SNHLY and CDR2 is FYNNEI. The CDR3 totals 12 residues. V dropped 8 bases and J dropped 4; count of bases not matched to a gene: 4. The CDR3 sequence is CASYRGSTEAFF. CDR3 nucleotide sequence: TGTGCCAGCTACAGGGGATCCACTGAAGCTTTCTTT.

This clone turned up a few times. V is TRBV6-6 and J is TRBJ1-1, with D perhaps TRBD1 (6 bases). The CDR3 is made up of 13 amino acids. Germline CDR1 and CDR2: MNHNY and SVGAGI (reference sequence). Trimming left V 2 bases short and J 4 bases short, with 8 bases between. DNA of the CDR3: TGTGCCAGCAGTTACGGGGGCAGCACTGAAGCTTTCTTT. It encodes CASSYGGSTEAFF.

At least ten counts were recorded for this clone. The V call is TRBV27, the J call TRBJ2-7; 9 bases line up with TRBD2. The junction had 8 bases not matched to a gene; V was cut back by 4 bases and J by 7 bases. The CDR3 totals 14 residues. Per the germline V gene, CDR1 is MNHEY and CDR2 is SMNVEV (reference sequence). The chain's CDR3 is CASSSVAGVEEQYF. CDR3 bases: TGTGCCAGCAGTTCCGTAGCGGGAGTTGAGGAGCAGTACTTC.

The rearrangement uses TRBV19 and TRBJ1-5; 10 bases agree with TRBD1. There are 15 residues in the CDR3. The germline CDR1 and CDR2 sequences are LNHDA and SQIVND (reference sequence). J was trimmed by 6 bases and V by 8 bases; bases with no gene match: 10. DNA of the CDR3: TGTGCCAGTGGTGACAGGGGGCAAAACCCTCAGCCCCAGCATTTT. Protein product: CASGDRGQNPQPQHF.